This T cell receptor beta chain comes out of a study of early T cells in non-severe SARS-CoV-2 infection. Background on the study: Bulk RNA from unsorted whole blood was sequenced; chains were unpaired. Findings and limits, study-wide: Lookups in VDJdb leaned toward anti-spike CD8 responses and missed private and CD4 specificities.

Unique molecular identifiers tagged individual cDNA molecules. Using its own MiXCR run on the 5' RACE reads, TCRdb lists one record per CDR3 protein. The sample shows some 40,000 distinct CDR3 sequences, 5.3% of them seen only once. Remarks on this clonotype: Its specificity is not known.

This clonotype originated in an adult who was a healthcare worker with PCR-confirmed SARS-CoV-2 infection or an uninfected control (not recorded which). The sample taken for sequencing was whole blood.

The CDR3 is CASSLRGGETQYF. The CDR3 DNA sequence: TGTGCCAGCAGCTTACGCGGCGGGGAGACCCAGTACTTC. This sequence joins TRBV11-2 and TRBJ2-5; D may be TRBD2 (5 bases). V gave up 2 bases and J gave up 5 bases, with 9 bases separating them. Germline loops: CDR1 SGHAT, CDR2 FQNNGV. This CDR3 has 13 amino acids.